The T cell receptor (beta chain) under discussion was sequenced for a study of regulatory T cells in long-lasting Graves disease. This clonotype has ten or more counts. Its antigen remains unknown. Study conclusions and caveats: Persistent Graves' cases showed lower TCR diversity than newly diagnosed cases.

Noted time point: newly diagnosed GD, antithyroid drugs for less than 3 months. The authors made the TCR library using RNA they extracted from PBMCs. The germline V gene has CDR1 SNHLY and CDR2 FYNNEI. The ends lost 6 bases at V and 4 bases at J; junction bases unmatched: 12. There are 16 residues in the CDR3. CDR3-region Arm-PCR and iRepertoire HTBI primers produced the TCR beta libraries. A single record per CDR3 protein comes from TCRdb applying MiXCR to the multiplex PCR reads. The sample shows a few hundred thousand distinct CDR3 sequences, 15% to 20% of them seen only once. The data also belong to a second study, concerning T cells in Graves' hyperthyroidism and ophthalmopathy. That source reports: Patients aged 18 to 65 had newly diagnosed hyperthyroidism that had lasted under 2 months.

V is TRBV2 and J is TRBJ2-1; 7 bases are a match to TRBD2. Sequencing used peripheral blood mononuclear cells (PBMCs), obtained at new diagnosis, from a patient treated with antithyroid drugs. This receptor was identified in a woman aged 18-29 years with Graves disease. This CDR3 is CASRPGPSGPYNEQFF. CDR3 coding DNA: TGTGCCAGCAGGCCAGGACCTAGCGGACCATACAATGAGCAGTTCTTC. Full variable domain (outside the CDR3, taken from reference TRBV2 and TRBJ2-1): EPEVTQTPSHQVTQMGQEVILRCVPISNHLYFYWYRQILGQKVEFLVSFYNNEISEKSEIFDDQFSVERPDGSNFTLKIRSTKLEDSAMYFCASRPGPSGPYNEQFFGPGTRLTVL.